A single sample gave rise to the 31 T cell receptor beta chains below, sequenced in a study of T cell responses to AZD1222 COVID-19 vaccine. Produced via immunoSEQ multiplex PCR; TCRdb's table is partial and in-frame only. The data contain about 140,000 clones, approximately 90% of them seen just once; the ten biggest clones take up 1.5% to 2%. Here the sequenced sample was peripheral blood, taken on day 0 of AZD1222 vaccination. The receptor set was obtained from an adult in good health.

The V and J genes are TRBV6-5 and TRBJ2-2; 7 bases match TRBD1. V gave up 5 bases and J gave up 7 bases; unmatched junction bases: 10. This CDR3 is 15 amino acids long. Germline V gene lookup returns CDR1 MNHEY and CDR2 SVGAGI. The CDR3 loop reads CASSQTGNFVGELFF. The CDR3 DNA sequence: TGTGCCAGCAGTCAGACAGGGAACTTCGTCGGGGAGCTGTTTTTT.

The chain links TRBV7-8 to TRBJ1-2, with D maybe TRBD1 (6 bases). This CDR3 spans 17 amino acids. V gave up 5 bases and J gave up 4 bases, with 23 bases separating them. The germline V gene has CDR1 SGHVS and CDR2 FQNEAQ. This CDR3 reads CASSPAGRPGVLYGYTF. The CDR3 coding sequence is TGTGCCAGCAGCCCGGCAGGGCGCCCAGGGGTACTCTATGGCTACACCTTC. The full variable domain, rest sourced from reference TRBV7-8 and TRBJ1-2, is GAGVSQSPRYKVAKRGQDVALRCDPISGHVSLFWYQQALGQGPEFLTYFQNEAQLDKSGLPSDRFFAERPEGSVSTLKIQRTQQEDSAVYLCASSPAGRPGVLYGYTFGSGTRLTVV.

The chain couples TRBV6-1 to TRBJ1-1; D remains ambiguous. V was pared by 2 bases and J by 10 bases, with 14 bases between. The germline V gene encodes CDR1 MNHNS and CDR2 SASEGT. The CDR3 is 13 amino acids. This chain's CDR3 is CASSEFVGAGAFF. The DNA of the CDR3 is TGTGCCAGCAGTGAATTTGTGGGCGCGGGAGCTTTCTTT.

V usage is TRBV6-5 and J usage is TRBJ1-6; TRBD1 might be the D (5 bases). V lost 8 bases and J lost 6, with 14 bases in between. In germline, CDR1 is MNHEY, CDR2 SVGAGI. CDR3 length: 14 residues. For the CDR3, the DNA is TGTGCCAGCGGGGGACGGTCCCTTAATTCACCCCTCCACTTT. Translation gives CASGGRSLNSPLHF.

The CDR3 DNA sequence: TGTGCCAGCAGCAGACTAGCGGCAACGAACACCGGGGAGCTGTTTTTT. Translation: CASSRLAATNTGELFF. The J gene is TRBJ2-2, the V gene TRBV6-4; the match to TRBD2 covers 9 bases. Germline V CDR1 and CDR2: MRHNA, SNTAGT. The CDR3 spans 16 residues. V lost 6 bases, J lost 0 bases, and 5 bases stayed unmatched.

The V call is TRBV30, the J call TRBJ2-2, with 10 bases identical to TRBD1. V lost 5 bases and J lost 3; bases outside the gene matches: 6. The CDR3 loop spans 15 amino acids. The germline gives CDR1 GTSNPN, CDR2 SVGIG (reference sequence). The CDR3 sequence: CAWLDRGYYTGELFF. In DNA, the CDR3 is TGTGCCTGGCTGGACAGGGGGTATTACACCGGGGAGCTGTTTTTT.

This chain connects TRBV19 to TRBJ1-6, with D perhaps TRBD1 (5 bases). The CDR3 consists of 19 residues. V was trimmed by 1 base and J by 0 bases, leaving 16 bases between them. Per the germline V gene, CDR1 is LNHDA and CDR2 is SQIVND (reference sequence). The CDR3, as DNA: TGTGCCAGTAGTATAGGGGGACCCTCATCCAGCTCCTATAATTCACCCCTCCACTTT. Translating gives CASSIGGPSSSSYNSPLHF.

The chain joins TRBV5-6 to TRBJ1-2, with no clear D. This CDR3 comprises 12 residues. Trimming shortened V by 1 base and J by 4 bases, and 5 bases separated the two germline ends. Germline values: CDR1 SGHDT, CDR2 YYEEEE. The chain's CDR3 is CASSLWAYGYTF. Here the CDR3 DNA reads TGTGCCAGCAGCTTGTGGGCCTATGGCTACACCTTC.

The chain employs TRBV11-2 and TRBJ1-4, with 7 bases identical to TRBD1. From germline, CDR1 is SGHAT and CDR2 FQNNGV. After removal of 5 bases from V and 8 bases from J, the junction contained 8 bases not matched to a gene. The CDR3 has 14 residues. The CDR3 DNA sequence: TGTGCCAGCAGCCCCATGGTAGGGGGCGAAAAACTGTTTTTT. Its translation: CASSPMVGGEKLFF.

V is TRBV10-2 and J is TRBJ1-3; D remains ambiguous. The CDR3 contains 12 residues. CDR1 is WSHSY and CDR2 is SAAADI in the germline V gene. V lost 9 bases, J lost 0 bases, and 6 bases lay in between. This CDR3 reads CASTSSGNTIYF. CDR3 DNA sequence: TGCGCCAGTACGAGCTCTGGAAACACCATATATTTT.

The table lists this clone with a few counts. The V and J genes are TRBV6-5 and TRBJ1-5, with D possibly being TRBD1 (6 bases). This CDR3 contains 15 residues. V was trimmed by 0 bases and J by 6 bases, leaving 12 bases between them. In germline, CDR1 is MNHEY, CDR2 SVGAGI. The CDR3 protein is CASSYSGRTVQPQHF. CDR3 DNA sequence: TGTGCCAGCAGTTACTCGGGGAGGACAGTTCAGCCCCAGCATTTT.

The rearrangement joins TRBV29-1 to TRBJ2-7; TRBD1 agrees at 8 bases. V shed 7 bases and J 6 bases; nucleotides not matched to a gene: 11. In germline, CDR1 is SQVTM, CDR2 ANQGSEA. The CDR3 is 13 amino acids. This CDR3 is CSGLPQGGSEQYF. The CDR3 coding sequence is TGCAGCGGACTTCCACAGGGGGGCTCCGAGCAGTACTTC.

V usage is TRBV5-1 and J usage is TRBJ1-1; the D gene is possibly TRBD1 (6 bases). The germline CDR1 and CDR2 sequences are SGHRS and YFSETQ. Trimming cost V 4 bases and J 11 bases, with 18 bases left between them. This CDR3 region has 13 residues. The CDR3 loop reads CASSRDTPRRAFF. The CDR3 DNA sequence: TGCGCCAGCAGCCGGGACACACCGAGGAGGGCTTTCTTT.

The V and J genes are TRBV30 and TRBJ1-2; 8 nucleotides agree with TRBD1. There are 14 residues in the CDR3. Germline assignment: CDR1 GTSNPN and CDR2 SVGIG (reference sequence). V shed 3 bases, J shed 7 bases, and the junction held 10 bases outside the gene matches. CDR3 sequence (DNA): TGTGCCTGGAGGATGACAGGGGAGCTGGGTGGCTACACCTTC. This codes for CAWRMTGELGGYTF.

CDR3 sequence: CASSYSWLPYEQYF. The CDR3, as DNA: TGTGCCAGCAGTTATTCGTGGTTACCCTACGAGCAGTACTTC. The rearrangement joins TRBV6-2 or TRBV6-3 to TRBJ2-7, with D hard to call. The CDR3 has 14 residues. Trimming shortened V by 3 bases and J by 2 bases, and 11 bases separated the two germline ends. Germline V lookup: CDR1 MNHEY, CDR2 SVGEGT.

The CDR3 region is CASRSHSSYEQYF. For the CDR3, the DNA is TGTGCCAGCAGGTCACACTCCTCCTACGAGCAGTACTTC. V is TRBV27 and J is TRBJ2-7; D not resolved. Trimming stripped 6 bases from V and 0 bases from J, with 9 bases between. This CDR3 is built from 13 residues. Germline CDR1 MNHEY, CDR2 SMNVEV (reference sequence).

A few counts support this clone. V gene TRBV13 combines with J gene TRBJ2-5; 9 bases agree with TRBD1. Trimming removed 2 bases from V and 5 bases from J; junction bases left unmatched: 3. There are 14 residues in the CDR3. Germline lookup yields CDR1 PRHDT and CDR2 FYEKMQ (reference sequence). The CDR3 nucleotides read TGTGCCAGCAGCTTAAGACAGGGGGAGGAGACCCAGTACTTC. It yields the protein CASSLRQGEETQYF.

V gene TRBV6-5 combines with J gene TRBJ1-2, with 9 bases lining up with TRBD1. CDR1 is MNHEY, CDR2 SVGAGI, per germline. This CDR3 is built from 14 residues. After removal of 6 bases from V and 3 bases from J, the junction contained 5 bases not matched to a gene. The DNA for the CDR3 is TGTGCCAGCAGCTTCACAGGGGGCGACTATGGCTACACCTTC. Its protein is CASSFTGGDYGYTF.

V gene TRBV2 combines with J gene TRBJ1-5; 9 bases match TRBD1. In germline, CDR1 is SNHLY, CDR2 FYNNEI. This CDR3 has 19 amino acids. V shed 2 bases, J shed 0 bases, and the junction held 11 bases outside the gene matches. The CDR3 bases are TGTGCCAGCAGTGAAAGATGGGACAGGGTCGTGGGTAGCAATCAGCCCCAGCATTTT. It translates to CASSERWDRVVGSNQPQHF.

The CDR3, as DNA: TGTGCCAGCAGTTACATTAGCGGGAGGGAGGGAGGTGAGCAGTTCTTC. Translating it yields CASSYISGREGGEQFF. The chain is built from TRBV6-5 and TRBJ2-1, with TRBD2 identical over 11 bases. V shed 2 bases, J shed 9 bases, and the junction held 9 bases outside the gene matches. Germline-derived CDR1 and CDR2 are MNHEY and SVGAGI. This CDR3 region has 16 residues.

This rearrangement joins TRBV5-1 to TRBJ1-1; 8 bases are shared with TRBD1. Germline V gives CDR1 SGHRS, CDR2 YFSETQ. The V and J ends lost 6 bases and 3 bases, in that order; junction bases with no gene match: 7. CDR3 size: 14 residues. CDR3 nucleotides: TGCGCCAGCACCAGTACAGGGGGTCACACTGAAGCTTTCTTT. This translates into CASTSTGGHTEAFF.

The chain has TRBV27 and TRBJ2-2, with TRBD1 identical over 9 bases. The germline CDR1 and CDR2 sequences are MNHEY and SMNVEV (reference sequence). This CDR3 is 15 amino acids long. V lost 10 bases, J lost 6 bases, and 12 bases stayed unmatched. CDR3 region: CATTPGDRVAGELFF. The DNA for the CDR3 is TGTGCCACCACCCCAGGGGACAGGGTGGCCGGGGAGCTGTTTTTT.

The V call is TRBV7-2, the J call TRBJ2-7, with D maybe TRBD1 (6 bases). The germline gives CDR1 SGHTA, CDR2 FQGNSA. The CDR3 runs 14 residues. Trimming took off 5 bases at V and 4 bases at J, with 15 bases between the two ends. In DNA, the CDR3 is TGTGCCAGCAGCCCCCGGACAGATACTTACGAGCAGTACTTC. This translates into CASSPRTDTYEQYF.

The V and J genes are TRBV28 and TRBJ2-7; D gene unclear. This CDR3 region has 14 residues. The V gene lost 7 bases and the J gene lost 1 base, with 14 bases spanning the gap. Germline assignment: CDR1 MDHEN and CDR2 SYDVKM. The CDR3 coding sequence is TGTGCCAGCACTTCCTGGGCAATGTCCTACGAGCAGTACTTC. It specifies CASTSWAMSYEQYF.

The chain carries TRBV6-5 and TRBJ2-7; 7 bases line up with TRBD2. Germline CDR1 reads MNHEY; CDR2 reads SVGAGI. This CDR3 spans 15 amino acids. J gave up 1 base and V 8 bases, and 11 bases lay outside the gene matches. DNA of the CDR3: TGTGCCAGCGCCTCCGGGCTAGCGGAGTCCTACGAGCAGTACTTC. Protein: CASASGLAESYEQYF.

This chain links TRBV30 with TRBJ1-5; D is unresolved. V was trimmed by 2 bases and J by 9 bases, leaving 11 bases between them. This CDR3 comprises 12 residues. In germline, CDR1 is GTSNPN, CDR2 SVGIG (reference sequence). Here the CDR3 DNA reads TGTGCCTGGAGTATGCCCGGAATGCCCCAGCATTTT. Translating it yields CAWSMPGMPQHF.

V and J are TRBV28 and TRBJ1-6; D remains unclear. V was pared by 2 bases and J by 7 bases, with 12 bases between. Germline assignment: CDR1 MDHEN and CDR2 SYDVKM. The CDR3 is 15 amino acids. The CDR3 here is CASSLNRMGNSPLHF. CDR3 sequence (DNA): TGTGCCAGCAGTTTAAACCGAATGGGGAATTCACCCCTCCACTTT. Based on the CDR3 plus reference TRBV28 and TRBJ1-6, the full variable domain is DVKVTQSSRYLVKRTGEKVFLECVQDMDHENMFWYRQDPGLGLRLIYFSYDVKMKEKGDIPEGYSVSREKKERFSLILESASTNQTSMYLCASSLNRMGNSPLHFGNGTRLTVT.

The rearrangement uses TRBV2 and TRBJ1-6; D unclear. CDR1 SNHLY and CDR2 FYNNEI come from the germline V gene. The germline V and J ends were trimmed by 7 bases and 7 bases, with 11 bases remaining between them. This CDR3 is 13 amino acids long. CDR3 residues: CASIILQNSPLHF. CDR3 DNA sequence: TGTGCCAGCATAATCCTCCAAAATTCACCCCTCCACTTT.

This clone was seen only a few times. The chain couples TRBV3-1 (or the pseudogene TRBV3-2) to TRBJ2-3, with D possibly matching TRBD2 (6 bases). The germline CDR1 and CDR2 sequences are LGHDT and YNNKEL (reference sequence). With 2 bases removed from V and 1 base from J, the gap between germline ends came to 19 bases. There are 18 residues in the CDR3. The CDR3 sequence: CASSQKIITGAGTDTQYF. The CDR3 bases are TGTGCCAGCAGCCAAAAGATCATTACGGGAGCTGGCACAGATACGCAGTATTTT.

V gene TRBV2 combines with J gene TRBJ1-2; D remains ambiguous. The V gene lost 10 bases and the J gene lost 8 bases, with 11 bases spanning the gap. CDR3 length: 10 amino acids. CDR1 SNHLY and CDR2 FYNNEI come from the germline V gene. CDR3 region: CATKDSGYTF. The DNA for the CDR3 is TGTGCCACCAAGGATTCCGGCTACACCTTC.

The rearrangement uses TRBV14 and TRBJ1-6; TRBD1 matches at 7 bases. The CDR3 runs 12 residues. V lost 4 bases to trimming and J lost 15 bases; unmatched junction nucleotides: 6. Germline V gene lookup returns CDR1 SGHDN and CDR2 FVKESK. The CDR3 loop reads CASSLQGIFLHF. DNA for the CDR3: TGTGCCAGCAGCCTACAGGGGATATTCCTCCACTTT.